The T cell receptor (beta chain) described here comes from a study of T cell responses to AZD1222 COVID-19 vaccine. Study conclusions and caveats: Spike regions recognized by vaccine-associated CD4 TCRs spanned the protein, led by 160-218 and 743-854.

Only in-frame clones appear in the TCRdb table, and some are missing; sequencing was by immunoSEQ multiplex PCR. Of about 110,000 clones listed, around 80% are singletons. Worth noting for this clone: Its matching antigen is unknown.

Deletions cut 6 bases from V and 0 bases from J, with 12 bases between. This CDR3 comprises 15 residues. CDR1 and CDR2 from the germline V gene are SGHRS and YFSETQ. The chain has TRBV5-1 and TRBJ2-2, with D hard to call. The source material was peripheral blood, sampled on day 0 of AZD1222 vaccination. This receptor was identified in an adult in good health. The CDR3 DNA reads TGCGCCAGCACTCGAAGCGTCGCGAACACCGGGGAGCTGTTTTTT. Translation gives CASTRSVANTGELFF. The whole variable domain, remainder taken from reference TRBV5-1 and TRBJ2-2, is KAGVTQTPRYLIKTRGQQVTLSCSPISGHRSVSWYQQTPGQGLQFLFEYFSETQRNKGNFPGRFSGRQFSNSRSEMNVSTLELGDSALYLCASTRSVANTGELFFGEGSRLTVL.